These T cell receptor beta chains were read from a single sample in a study of control samples from healthy donors and cancer patients. Sequencing used immunoSEQ multiplex PCR; TCRdb keeps in-frame clones, though not all of them. The table lists about 170,000 clones, roughly 94% of them singletons. Material: blood. Receptor source: a woman aged 18-29 years in good health. CDR3s include the opening cysteine and the closing phenylalanine or tryptophan. D genes are given only for firm matches. A clone size is listed for some rows: how often the clone was seen (once, few, many), or a class if it is expanded.

v_gene: TRBV11-2; len: 12; j_gene: TRBJ1-1; abundance: .; d_gene: .; CDR3aa: CASSLRVGEAFF; CDR3nt: TGTGCCAGCAGCTTAAGGGTCGGGGAAGCTTTCTTT
v_gene: TRBV9; len: 14; j_gene: TRBJ2-7; abundance: once; d_gene: TRBD1; CDR3aa: CASSVDQGAGEQYF; CDR3nt: TGTGCCAGCAGCGTAGACCAGGGGGCGGGGGAGCAGTACTTC
v_gene: TRBV19; len: 13; j_gene: TRBJ1-5; abundance: .; d_gene: .; CDR3aa: CASSPYRDQPQHF; CDR3nt: TGTGCCAGTAGTCCCTACAGGGATCAGCCCCAGCATTTT
v_gene: TRBV10-2; len: 13; j_gene: TRBJ1-2; abundance: .; d_gene: .; CDR3aa: CASGLGLNYGYTF; CDR3nt: TGCGCCAGCGGACTGGGCCTAAACTATGGCTACACCTTC
v_gene: TRBV11-2; len: 16; j_gene: TRBJ2-3; abundance: .; d_gene: TRBD2; CDR3aa: CASSFLAGGPADTQYF; CDR3nt: TGTGCCAGCAGCTTTTTAGCGGGGGGGCCCGCAGATACGCAGTATTTT
v_gene: TRBV19; len: 14; j_gene: TRBJ2-7; abundance: .; d_gene: .; CDR3aa: CASSLRVVGYEQYF; CDR3nt: TGTGCCAGTAGTTTAAGGGTTGTTGGCTACGAGCAGTACTTC
v_gene: TRBV15; len: 14; j_gene: TRBJ2-3; abundance: few; d_gene: .; CDR3aa: CATLGTEKLDTQYF; CDR3nt: TGTGCCACCCTTGGGACGGAGAAACTAGATACGCAGTATTTT
v_gene: TRBV2; len: 15; j_gene: TRBJ2-5; abundance: .; d_gene: TRBD1; CDR3aa: CASSQDRGNRETQYF; CDR3nt: TGTGCCAGCAGTCAGGACAGGGGGAATCGGGAGACCCAGTACTTC
v_gene: TRBV5-1; len: 14; j_gene: TRBJ1-1; abundance: .; d_gene: .; CDR3aa: CASSLSLGGTEAFF; CDR3nt: TGCGCCAGCAGCTTGAGCTTGGGCGGGACTGAAGCTTTCTTT
v_gene: TRBV28; len: 15; j_gene: TRBJ2-1; abundance: .; d_gene: .; CDR3aa: CASSLRGSGYNEQFF; CDR3nt: TGTGCCAGCAGTTTACGGGGGTCTGGCTACAATGAGCAGTTCTTC
v_gene: TRBV7-9; len: 14; j_gene: TRBJ1-5; abundance: .; d_gene: .; CDR3aa: CASSLGANNQPQHF; CDR3nt: TGTGCCAGCAGCTTAGGAGCTAATAATCAGCCCCAGCATTTT
v_gene: TRBV2; len: 12; j_gene: TRBJ1-2; abundance: .; d_gene: .; CDR3aa: CASIERARGYTF; CDR3nt: TGTGCCTCGATCGAGCGCGCACGTGGCTACACCTTC
v_gene: TRBV7-2; len: 16; j_gene: TRBJ1-2; abundance: once; d_gene: .; CDR3aa: CASSLVASGGYYGYTF; CDR3nt: TGTGCCAGCAGCTTAGTAGCCTCGGGGGGTTATTATGGCTACACCTTC
v_gene: TRBV5-4; len: 12; j_gene: TRBJ2-7; abundance: .; d_gene: .; CDR3aa: CASSLSGNEQYF; CDR3nt: TGTGCCAGCAGCTTATCGGGGAACGAGCAGTACTTC
v_gene: TRBV30; len: 14; j_gene: TRBJ1-2; abundance: .; d_gene: .; CDR3aa: CAWSTRAASDGYTF; CDR3nt: TGTGCCTGGAGTACTAGGGCCGCGTCTGATGGCTACACCTTC
v_gene: TRBV5-1; len: 14; j_gene: TRBJ1-3; abundance: .; d_gene: .; CDR3aa: CASSLEGVGNTIYF; CDR3nt: TGCGCCAGCAGCTTGGAAGGGGTTGGAAACACCATATATTTT
v_gene: TRBV5-1; len: 14; j_gene: TRBJ2-7; abundance: .; d_gene: .; CDR3aa: CASSFSGVSYEQYF; CDR3nt: TGCGCCAGCAGCTTCTCAGGGGTGTCCTACGAGCAGTACTTC
v_gene: TRBV11-1; len: 16; j_gene: TRBJ2-1; abundance: .; d_gene: TRBD2; CDR3aa: CASSLVRGLSYNEQFF; CDR3nt: TGTGCCAGCAGCTTAGTCCGGGGACTATCCTACAATGAGCAGTTCTTC
v_gene: TRBV5-4; len: 15; j_gene: TRBJ1-3; abundance: .; d_gene: TRBD1; CDR3aa: CASSFEGAPGNTIYF; CDR3nt: TGTGCCAGCAGCTTTGAGGGGGCCCCTGGAAACACCATATATTTT
v_gene: TRBV5-4; len: 13; j_gene: TRBJ1-2; abundance: .; d_gene: TRBD1; CDR3aa: CASSSGRGDGYTF; CDR3nt: TGTGCCAGCAGCTCAGGCAGGGGGGACGGCTACACCTTC
v_gene: TRBV5-6; len: 16; j_gene: TRBJ2-3; abundance: once; d_gene: .; CDR3aa: CASSLKGAAPTDTQYF; CDR3nt: TGTGCCAGCAGCTTGAAAGGAGCCGCTCCCACAGATACGCAGTATTTT
v_gene: TRBV5-8; len: 10; j_gene: TRBJ2-5; abundance: many; d_gene: .; CDR3aa: CASTDRGQYF; CDR3nt: TGTGCCAGCACCGACCGGGGCCAGTACTTC
v_gene: TRBV15; len: 15; j_gene: TRBJ2-2; abundance: .; d_gene: .; CDR3aa: CATSRDPTNTGELFF; CDR3nt: TGTGCCACCAGCAGAGATCCCACGAACACCGGGGAGCTGTTTTTT
v_gene: TRBV3-1/TRBV3-2; len: 13; j_gene: TRBJ2-7; abundance: few; d_gene: .; CDR3aa: CASSPSGNTEQYF; CDR3nt: TGTGCCAGCAGCCCGTCGGGTAACACCGAGCAGTACTTC
v_gene: TRBV7-2; len: 14; j_gene: TRBJ2-6; abundance: .; d_gene: .; CDR3aa: CASSFRPGANVLTF; CDR3nt: TGTGCCAGCAGCTTCCGCCCTGGGGCCAACGTCCTGACTTTC
v_gene: TRBV7-9; len: 12; j_gene: TRBJ1-4; abundance: .; d_gene: .; CDR3aa: CASRGEGEKLFF; CDR3nt: TGTGCCAGTCGGGGAGAGGGGGAGAAACTGTTTTTT
v_gene: TRBV18; len: 14; j_gene: TRBJ2-4; abundance: .; d_gene: TRBD2; CDR3aa: CASSPGLDSNIQYF; CDR3nt: TGTGCCAGCTCCCCTGGACTAGATTCCAACATTCAGTACTTC
v_gene: TRBV2; len: 14; j_gene: TRBJ1-5; abundance: .; d_gene: TRBD1; CDR3aa: CASRGTGRQQPQHF; CDR3nt: TGTGCCAGCAGGGGGACAGGGCGGCAACAGCCCCAGCATTTT
v_gene: TRBV19; len: 14; j_gene: TRBJ1-4; abundance: .; d_gene: .; CDR3aa: CASSKDRNNEKLFF; CDR3nt: TGTGCCAGTAGTAAAGACAGAAATAATGAAAAACTGTTTTTT
v_gene: TRBV10-3; len: 15; j_gene: TRBJ1-6; abundance: .; d_gene: .; CDR3aa: CAISKGEGYNSPLHF; CDR3nt: TGTGCCATCAGTAAAGGGGAGGGCTACAATTCACCCCTCCACTTT
v_gene: TRBV11-1; len: 15; j_gene: TRBJ2-3; abundance: .; d_gene: TRBD2; CDR3aa: CASMGGRGSTDTQYF; CDR3nt: TGTGCCAGCATGGGTGGGAGGGGATCCACAGATACGCAGTATTTT
v_gene: TRBV10-2; len: 16; j_gene: TRBJ2-1; abundance: .; d_gene: TRBD1; CDR3aa: CASITDRATNMDEQFF; CDR3nt: TGCGCCAGCATCACAGACAGGGCGACAAATATGGATGAGCAGTTCTTC
v_gene: TRBV27; len: 14; j_gene: TRBJ1-2; abundance: .; d_gene: .; CDR3aa: CASSWGSTSYGYTF; CDR3nt: TGTGCCAGCAGTTGGGGCTCAACGAGCTATGGCTACACCTTC
v_gene: TRBV27; len: 15; j_gene: TRBJ2-7; abundance: .; d_gene: .; CDR3aa: CASGWARDRPYEQYF; CDR3nt: TGTGCCAGCGGGTGGGCCCGGGACCGCCCCTACGAGCAGTACTTC
v_gene: TRBV6-5; len: 13; j_gene: TRBJ2-5; abundance: .; d_gene: TRBD1; CDR3aa: CASRQGARETQYF; CDR3nt: TGTGCCAGCAGACAGGGGGCTAGGGAGACCCAGTACTTC
v_gene: TRBV5-1; len: 16; j_gene: TRBJ2-5; abundance: .; d_gene: .; CDR3aa: CASSLIRGGMAETQYF; CDR3nt: TGCGCCAGCAGCTTGATCAGGGGCGGGATGGCGGAGACCCAGTACTTC
v_gene: TRBV9; len: 13; j_gene: TRBJ1-1; abundance: .; d_gene: .; CDR3aa: CASSDSGITEAFF; CDR3nt: TGTGCCAGCAGCGACTCAGGGATTACTGAAGCTTTCTTT
v_gene: TRBV12-5; len: 18; j_gene: TRBJ1-2; abundance: .; d_gene: .; CDR3aa: CASGTWIGSSKWDYGYTF; CDR3nt: TGTGCTAGTGGCACCTGGATCGGCAGTTCAAAGTGGGACTATGGCTACACCTTC
v_gene: TRBV4-3; len: 14; j_gene: TRBJ2-2; abundance: .; d_gene: .; CDR3aa: CASSQEFATGELFF; CDR3nt: TGCGCCAGCAGCCAAGAGTTTGCGACCGGGGAGCTGTTTTTT
v_gene: TRBV5-4; len: 15; j_gene: TRBJ2-7; abundance: .; d_gene: TRBD1; CDR3aa: CASSLRGTANYEQYF; CDR3nt: TGTGCCAGCAGCTTGAGGGGGACAGCTAACTACGAGCAGTACTTC
v_gene: TRBV19; len: 14; j_gene: TRBJ1-2; abundance: .; d_gene: TRBD1; CDR3aa: CASSPGQGLYGYTF; CDR3nt: TGTGCCAGTAGTCCGGGACAGGGACTATATGGCTACACCTTC
v_gene: TRBV6-6; len: 15; j_gene: TRBJ1-1; abundance: .; d_gene: TRBD1; CDR3aa: CASVTGGHENTEAFF; CDR3nt: TGTGCCAGCGTAACAGGGGGCCACGAGAACACTGAAGCTTTCTTT
v_gene: TRBV20-1; len: 11; j_gene: TRBJ1-5; abundance: .; d_gene: .; CDR3aa: CSADGNQPQHF; CDR3nt: TGCAGTGCCGACGGGAATCAGCCCCAGCATTTT
v_gene: TRBV11-1; len: 15; j_gene: TRBJ2-3; abundance: .; d_gene: .; CDR3aa: CASSPREFGTDTQYF; CDR3nt: TGTGCCAGCAGCCCTCGGGAGTTCGGCACAGATACGCAGTATTTT
v_gene: TRBV20-1; len: 10; j_gene: TRBJ2-1; abundance: .; d_gene: .; CDR3aa: CSVQYNEQFF; CDR3nt: TGCAGTGTCCAATACAATGAGCAGTTCTTC